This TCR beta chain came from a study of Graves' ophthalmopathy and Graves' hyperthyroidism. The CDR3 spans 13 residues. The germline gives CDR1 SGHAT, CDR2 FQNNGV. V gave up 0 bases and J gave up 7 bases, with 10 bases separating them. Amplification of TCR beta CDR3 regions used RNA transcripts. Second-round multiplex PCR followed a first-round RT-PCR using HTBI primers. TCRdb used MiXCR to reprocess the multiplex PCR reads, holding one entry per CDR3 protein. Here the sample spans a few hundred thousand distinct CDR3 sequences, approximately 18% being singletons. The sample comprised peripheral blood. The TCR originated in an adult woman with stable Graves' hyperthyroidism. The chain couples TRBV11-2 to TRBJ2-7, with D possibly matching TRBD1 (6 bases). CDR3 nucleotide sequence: TGTGCCAGCAGCTTAGAGGGGGCGTGGGAGCAGTACTTC. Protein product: CASSLEGAWEQYF. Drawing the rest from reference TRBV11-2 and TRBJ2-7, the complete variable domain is EAGVAQSPRYKIIEKRQSVAFWCNPISGHATLYWYQQILGQGPKLLIQFQNNGVVDDSQLPKDRFSAERLKGVDSTLKIQPAKLEDSAVYLCASSLEGAWEQYFGPGTRLTVT.